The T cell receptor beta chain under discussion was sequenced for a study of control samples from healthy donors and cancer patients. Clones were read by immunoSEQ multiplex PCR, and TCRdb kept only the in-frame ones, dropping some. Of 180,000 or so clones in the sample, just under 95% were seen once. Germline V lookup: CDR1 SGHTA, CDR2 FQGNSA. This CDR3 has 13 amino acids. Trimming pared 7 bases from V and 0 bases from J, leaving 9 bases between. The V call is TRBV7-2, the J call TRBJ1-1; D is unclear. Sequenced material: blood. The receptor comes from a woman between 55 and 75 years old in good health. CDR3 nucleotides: TGTGCCAGCACAGGCCGCATGAACACTGAAGCTTTCTTT. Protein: CASTGRMNTEAFF. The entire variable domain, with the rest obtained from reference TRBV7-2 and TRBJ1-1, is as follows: GAGVSQSPSNKVTEKGKDVELRCDPISGHTALYWYRQSLGQGLEFLIYFQGNSAPDKSGLPSDRFSAERTGGSVSTLTIQRTQQEDSAVYLCASTGRMNTEAFFGQGTRLTVV.